The 8 T cell receptor beta chains given below trace back to one sample, sequenced in a study of T cell responses to AZD1222 COVID-19 vaccine. This table comes from immunoSEQ multiplex PCR, and its TCRdb copy is limited to in-frame clones, with some not included. Of 150,000 to 200,000 clones detected, around 93% appear once; the ten largest clones hold 1.3% to 1.5%. Sequenced material: peripheral blood, taken on day 0 of AZD1222 vaccination. The receptors derive from an adult in good health.

The chain has TRBV27 and TRBJ1-6; D unresolved. The V gene's germline CDR1 is MNHEY and CDR2 SMNVEV (reference sequence). This CDR3 comprises 16 residues. Trimming left V 2 bases short and J 0 bases short, with 8 bases between. CDR3 DNA: TGTGCCAGCAGTTTAAAGGAAAGCTCCTATAATTCACCCCTCCACTTT. Translated: CASSLKESSYNSPLHF.

This clone has only a few counts. The V gene is TRBV12-5, the J gene TRBJ2-1; 8 nucleotides line up with TRBD1. The CDR3 is 14 residues long. Germline lookup yields CDR1 LGHNT and CDR2 FRNRAP. J was trimmed by 12 bases and V by 5 bases; bases with no gene match: 12. CDR3 DNA sequence: TGTGCTAGTGGTCAGAGACAGGGGTATGTCGGGCAGTTCTTC. Encoded protein: CASGQRQGYVGQFF.

The chain couples TRBV12-5 to TRBJ2-7, with no clear D. This CDR3 comprises 11 residues. V lost 5 bases, J lost 5 bases, and 7 bases lay in between. Germline CDR1 is LGHNT and CDR2 is FRNRAP. CDR3 DNA sequence: TGTGCTAGTGGTACCCCCGACGAGCAGTACTTC. Translated: CASGTPDEQYF.

The rearrangement uses TRBV2 and TRBJ1-1; D call uncertain. The CDR3 is made up of 13 amino acids. Germline CDR1 is SNHLY and CDR2 is FYNNEI. Deletions cut 3 bases from V and 6 bases from J, with 11 bases between. The CDR3 coding sequence is TGTGCCAGCAGTGATGTATTGGCAGCTGAAGCTTTCTTT. It specifies CASSDVLAAEAFF.

DNA for the CDR3: TGTGCCAGCTCAGGGGGGTCCAAAAACATTCAGTACTTC. Its translation: CASSGGSKNIQYF. This chain links TRBV5-5 with TRBJ2-4; TRBD1 might be the D (7 bases). V lost 7 bases and J 2 bases, leaving 10 bases between the germline ends. Germline loops: CDR1 SGHKS, CDR2 YYEKEE (reference sequence). The CDR3 runs 13 residues. Full variable domain (missing parts from reference TRBV5-5 and TRBJ2-4): DAGVTQSPTHLIKTRGQQVTLRCSPISGHKSVSWYQQVLGQGPQFIFQYYEKEERGRGNFPDRFSARQFPNYSSELNVNALLLGDSALYLCASSGGSKNIQYFGAGTRLSVL.

The V and J genes are TRBV12-3 or TRBV12-4 and TRBJ2-7; D unclear. The germline V and J ends were trimmed by 2 bases and 3 bases, with 5 bases remaining between them. The CDR3 consists of 12 residues. CDR3 DNA: TGTGCCAGCAGTTTATTCAGCTACGAGCAGTACTTC. This encodes CASSLFSYEQYF.

The gene calls are TRBV5-1 and TRBJ2-5, with a possible D match to TRBD2 (6 bases). Germline-derived CDR1 and CDR2 are SGHRS and YFSETQ. This CDR3 has 13 residues. Trimming removed 4 bases from V and 4 bases from J, with 11 bases in between. CDR3 DNA: TGCGCCAGCAGCCCGGAGGGTTCAGAGACCCAGTACTTC. Its translation: CASSPEGSETQYF.

The chain combines TRBV6-5 with TRBJ1-5, with TRBD1 matching 7 bases. Germline loops: CDR1 MNHEY, CDR2 SVGAGI. The CDR3 length is 15 residues. The V segment lost 6 bases and the J segment 3 bases; nucleotides outside the gene matches: 8. CDR3 DNA: TGTGCCAGCAGGCCCGGGACAGCGAACAATCAGCCCCAGCATTTT. Its protein product is CASRPGTANNQPQHF.